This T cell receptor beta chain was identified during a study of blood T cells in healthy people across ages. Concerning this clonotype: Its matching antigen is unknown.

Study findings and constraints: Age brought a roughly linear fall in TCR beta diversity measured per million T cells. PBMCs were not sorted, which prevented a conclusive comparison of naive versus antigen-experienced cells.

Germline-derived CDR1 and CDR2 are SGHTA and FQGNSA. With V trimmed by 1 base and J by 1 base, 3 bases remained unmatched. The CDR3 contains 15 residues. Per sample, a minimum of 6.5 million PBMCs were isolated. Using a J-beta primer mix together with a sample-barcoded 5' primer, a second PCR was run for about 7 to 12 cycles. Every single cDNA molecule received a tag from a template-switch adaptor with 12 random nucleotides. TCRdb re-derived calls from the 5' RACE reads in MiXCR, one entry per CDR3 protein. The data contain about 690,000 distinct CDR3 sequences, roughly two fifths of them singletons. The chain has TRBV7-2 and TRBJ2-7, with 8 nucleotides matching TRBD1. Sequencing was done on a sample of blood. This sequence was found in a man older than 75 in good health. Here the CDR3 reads CASSLGGQVSYEQYF. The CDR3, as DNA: TGTGCCAGCAGCTTAGGGGGACAGGTTTCCTACGAGCAGTACTTC. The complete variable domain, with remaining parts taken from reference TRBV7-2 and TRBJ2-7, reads GAGVSQSPSNKVTEKGKDVELRCDPISGHTALYWYRQSLGQGLEFLIYFQGNSAPDKSGLPSDRFSAERTGGSVSTLTIQRTQQEDSAVYLCASSLGGQVSYEQYFGPGTRLTVT.